Below, one TCR beta chain is given with its context. The antigen is undetermined. Trimming left V 6 bases short and J 4 bases short, with 15 bases between. CDR1 is MNHEY, CDR2 SVGEGT, per germline. This CDR3 region has 14 residues. These data originate in a study of T cell responses to AZD1222 COVID-19 vaccine. Whole-study findings and limits: Among those given AZD1222, only six were seropositive at baseline. Once two AZD1222 doses were given, Spike-specific TCR breadth and depth went up. Every sample of the repertoires postdated the peak T cell response.

Using immunoSEQ multiplex PCR, the repertoire was profiled, and TCRdb retains in-frame clones only, with some absent. The data contain about 100,000 clones, 80% to 95% of them singletons. The chain joins TRBV6-2 or TRBV6-3 to TRBJ1-1; D may be TRBD1 (5 bases). The sequencing used peripheral blood, collected on day 0 of AZD1222 vaccination. The sequence was obtained from an adult in good health. CDR3 nucleotides: TGTGCCAGCAGCTCCCCGCACGGGGGCACTGAAGCTTTCTTT. This translates into CASSSPHGGTEAFF.